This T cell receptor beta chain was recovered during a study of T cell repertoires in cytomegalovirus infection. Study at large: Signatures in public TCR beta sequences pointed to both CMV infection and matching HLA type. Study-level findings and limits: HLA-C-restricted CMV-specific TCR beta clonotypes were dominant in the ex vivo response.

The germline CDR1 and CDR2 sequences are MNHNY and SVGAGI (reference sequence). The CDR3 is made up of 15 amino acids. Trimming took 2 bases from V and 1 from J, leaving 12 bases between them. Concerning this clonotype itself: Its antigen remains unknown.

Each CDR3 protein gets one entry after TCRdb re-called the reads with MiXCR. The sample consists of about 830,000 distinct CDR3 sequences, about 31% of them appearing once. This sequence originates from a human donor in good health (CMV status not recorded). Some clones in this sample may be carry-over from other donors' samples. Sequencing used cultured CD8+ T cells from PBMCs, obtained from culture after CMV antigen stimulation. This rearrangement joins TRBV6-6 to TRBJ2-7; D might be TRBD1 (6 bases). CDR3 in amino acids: CASSYPQGLSYEQYF. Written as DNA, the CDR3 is TGTGCCAGCAGTTACCCCCAGGGGCTTTCCTACGAGCAGTACTTC.